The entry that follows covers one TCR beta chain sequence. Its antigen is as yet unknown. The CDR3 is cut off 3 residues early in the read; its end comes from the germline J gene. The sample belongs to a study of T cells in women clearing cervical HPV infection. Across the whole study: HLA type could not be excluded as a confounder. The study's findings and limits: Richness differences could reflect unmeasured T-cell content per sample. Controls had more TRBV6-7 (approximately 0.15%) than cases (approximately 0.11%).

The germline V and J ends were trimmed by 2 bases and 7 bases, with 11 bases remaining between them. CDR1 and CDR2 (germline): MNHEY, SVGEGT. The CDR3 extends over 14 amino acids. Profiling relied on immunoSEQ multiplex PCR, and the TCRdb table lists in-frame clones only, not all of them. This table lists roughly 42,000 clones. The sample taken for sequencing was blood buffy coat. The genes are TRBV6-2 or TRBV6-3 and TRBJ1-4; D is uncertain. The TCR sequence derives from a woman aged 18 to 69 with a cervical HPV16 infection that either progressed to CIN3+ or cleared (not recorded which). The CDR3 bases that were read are TGTGCCAGCAGTTACGGCGGGGTAGTTGAAAAA. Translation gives CASSYGGVVEK. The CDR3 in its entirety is CASSYGGVVEKLFF.